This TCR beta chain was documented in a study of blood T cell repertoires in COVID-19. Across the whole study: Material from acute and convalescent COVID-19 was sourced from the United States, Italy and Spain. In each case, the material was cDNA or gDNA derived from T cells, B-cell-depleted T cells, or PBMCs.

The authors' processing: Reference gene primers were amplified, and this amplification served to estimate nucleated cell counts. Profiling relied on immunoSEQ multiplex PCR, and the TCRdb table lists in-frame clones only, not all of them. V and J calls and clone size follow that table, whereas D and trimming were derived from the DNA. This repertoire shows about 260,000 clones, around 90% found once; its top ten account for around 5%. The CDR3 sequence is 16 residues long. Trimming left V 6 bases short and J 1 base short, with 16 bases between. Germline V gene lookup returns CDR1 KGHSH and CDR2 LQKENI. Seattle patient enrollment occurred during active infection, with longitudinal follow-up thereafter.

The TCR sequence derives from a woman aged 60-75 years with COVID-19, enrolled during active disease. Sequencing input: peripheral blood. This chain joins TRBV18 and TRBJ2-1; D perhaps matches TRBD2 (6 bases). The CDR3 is CASSRIAVMSYNEQFF. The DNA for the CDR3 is TGTGCCAGCTCGAGGATAGCGGTGATGTCCTACAATGAGCAGTTCTTC.